Given below is one T cell receptor (beta chain) in context. A junction boundary mismatches the germline segment, possibly from a read error. TCRdb recomputed calls from the PCR reads with MiXCR, one row per CDR3 protein. This table holds 20,000 to 25,000 distinct CDR3 sequences, roughly 50% found once. The patients had localized lung adenocarcinoma, a non-small cell subtype. The entry originates in a study of CD4 and CD8 cells across lung adenocarcinoma regions. Germline V gene sequence: CDR1 MGHRA, CDR2 YSYEKL. This CDR3 spans 15 amino acids. The TCR was taken from a female donor with lung adenocarcinoma. The CD4 and CD8 labels of this study may be unreliable. J is TRBJ2-3 and V is TRBV4-1; D tentatively reads TRBD1 or TRBD2 (5 bases each). Input material: CD8+ T cells from the center of a lung tumor. The CDR3 region has the DNA TGCGCCCGCATCCCGGGGCCCAGAGCCAAAAATACGCAGTATTTC. Protein: CARIPGPRAKNTQYF.